Listed below are T cell receptor beta chains from one sample, sequenced in a study of siplizumab effects on memory and regulatory T cells. Clones were sequenced by immunoSEQ multiplex PCR, and TCRdb holds only the in-frame ones, with some missing. The data hold about 87,000 clones, with about 87% observed a single time. Sequencing input: CD4+ T cells sorted from blood. The source is a human donor in good health. Each CDR3 is given with its conserved first and last residue. The order of the fields is D gene, clone size, J gene, V gene, CDR3 DNA, CDR3 protein. The D gene is left open where the match is weak. Part of the rows lack a size; the others show once, few, many or a class for expanded clones.

.,.,TRBJ1-2,TRBV30,TGTGCCTGGAGTCGGGGATATGGCTACACCTTC,CAWSRGYGYTF
.,once,TRBJ2-7,TRBV20-1,TGCAGTGCATCCAGGGGCCACGAGCAGTACTTC,CSASRGHEQYF
.,.,TRBJ2-3,TRBV5-4,TGTGCCAGCAGCAGCGTCGGGACTAGCACAGATACGCAGTATTTT,CASSSVGTSTDTQYF
.,.,TRBJ1-4,TRBV5-1,TGCGCCAGCAGCTTGCTGAGGGGAAACGAAAAACTGTTTTTT,CASSLLRGNEKLFF
TRBD1,.,TRBJ1-1,TRBV27,TGTGCCAGCAGGCAAGGACAGGGGCTTGAAGCTTTCTTT,CASRQGQGLEAFF
.,.,TRBJ1-2,TRBV19,TGTGCCAGTAGTATTGGACGGAACTATGGCTACACCTTC,CASSIGRNYGYTF
TRBD2,.,TRBJ2-3,TRBV6-5,TGTGCCAGCAGAAGAGCGGGACTGGGCACAGATACGCAGTATTTT,CASRRAGLGTDTQYF
TRBD1,.,TRBJ1-4,TRBV7-7,TGTGCTAGCAGCCCCGGGACAGGGCTAGAAAAACTGTTTTTT,CASSPGTGLEKLFF
.,.,TRBJ2-1,TRBV25-1,TGTGCCAGCAGGAGGAGCTCCTACAATGAGCAGTTCTTC,CASRRSSYNEQFF
.,.,TRBJ2-7,TRBV6-5,TGTGCCAGCAGCCGGGACCGATCCTACGAGCAGTACTTC,CASSRDRSYEQYF
.,.,TRBJ2-7,TRBV5-1,TGCGCCAGCAGCTTATGGTGGGGGGCCTCCTACGAGCAGTACTTC,CASSLWWGASYEQYF
TRBD1,.,TRBJ2-7,TRBV27,TGTGCCAGCAGTCCACGGACAGGGGGCGGCGAGCAGTACTTC,CASSPRTGGGEQYF
.,.,TRBJ2-6,TRBV10-3,TGTGCCATCAGTGAGGGAGGACGAGCTCTCCTGACTTTC,CAISEGGRALLTF
TRBD2,.,TRBJ2-7,TRBV18,TGTGCCAGCTCACCTAAGGTCGGGGGGGAAGACTACGAGCAGTACTTC,CASSPKVGGEDYEQYF
.,once,TRBJ1-5,TRBV4-1,TGCGCCAGCAGCCAAGGTTCAGGCGGGGGTTTGGTTGTGAGTCAGCCCCAGCATTTT,CASSQGSGGGLVVSQPQHF
.,.,TRBJ1-2,TRBV13,TGTGCCAGCAGCTCCGGGACGGACTATGGCTACACCTTC,CASSSGTDYGYTF
TRBD1,once,TRBJ2-3,TRBV10-3,TGTGCCATCAGTGATGACAGGGCGGTCTGGGATACGCAGTATTTT,CAISDDRAVWDTQYF
.,.,TRBJ2-1,TRBV6-5,TGTGCCAGCAGTTACTCTCTAGCGAGTTCCTACAATGAGCAGTTCTTC,CASSYSLASSYNEQFF
.,once,TRBJ2-6,TRBV28,TGTGCCAGCAGCACCACCAAAGCTAGGGCCAACGTCCTGACTTTC,CASSTTKARANVLTF
.,.,TRBJ2-3,TRBV27,TGTGCCAGCAGTTTCCCTACGGGTACGCAGTATTTT,CASSFPTGTQYF
.,.,TRBJ2-1,TRBV12-5,TGTGCTAGTGGTTTGGTACTCGTGGCAGCCGGGGCCAATGAGCAGTTCTTC,CASGLVLVAAGANEQFF
.,.,TRBJ1-4,TRBV5-5,TGTGCCAGCAGCTTGCTACAGCTTAATGAAAAACTGTTTTTT,CASSLLQLNEKLFF
.,.,TRBJ2-5,TRBV4-2,TGTGCCAGCAGCGCAAATCAAGAGACCCAGTACTTC,CASSANQETQYF
.,.,TRBJ2-2,TRBV27,TGTGCCAGCAGTTTACTGGCGGGTCGTACCGGGGAGCTGTTTTTT,CASSLLAGRTGELFF
.,.,TRBJ2-3,TRBV25-1,TGTGCCAGCAGTGAATCAAGGGGGGTCATGGATACGCAGTATTTT,CASSESRGVMDTQYF
TRBD1,.,TRBJ2-2,TRBV10-3,TGTGCCATCAGTGAGAATGGACAGGAGTACACCGGGGAGCTGTTTTTT,CAISENGQEYTGELFF
.,.,TRBJ2-7,TRBV5-8,TGTGCCAGCAGCAAATTGACCGAGCAGTACTTC,CASSKLTEQYF
.,once,TRBJ2-7,TRBV11-3,TGTGCCAGCAGCTTAGTCCAGGGGACCTACGAGCAGTACTTC,CASSLVQGTYEQYF
TRBD2,.,TRBJ2-3,TRBV9,TGTGCCAGCAGCGTAGGACTAGCGGGACCTAGCACAGATACGCAGTATTTT,CASSVGLAGPSTDTQYF
TRBD2,.,TRBJ2-5,TRBV10-3,TGTGCCATCAGTGAGAGCGGGAGGGACGAGACCCAGTACTTC,CAISESGRDETQYF
.,few,TRBJ2-2,TRBV6-4,TGTGCCAGCAGGCCATCCCAGTTCGGGGAGCTGTTTTTT,CASRPSQFGELFF
.,.,TRBJ2-5,TRBV5-1,TGCGCCAGCAGCGCGGACGCGCGAACCCAGTACTTC,CASSADARTQYF
TRBD2,.,TRBJ2-5,TRBV19,TGTGCCAGTAGTTTGCTAGCGGGAGAGGAGACCCAGTACTTC,CASSLLAGEETQYF
.,.,TRBJ2-1,TRBV11-3,TGTGCCAGCAGCCACGGGGTGGCGTCCTACAATGAGCAGTTCTTC,CASSHGVASYNEQFF
.,.,TRBJ2-7,TRBV5-4,TGTGCCAGCAGCCTGTTCGGTGGCTTTAGCTCCTACGAGCAGTACTTC,CASSLFGGFSSYEQYF
.,.,TRBJ2-2,TRBV12-1,TGTGCCAGCAGCTCCCACCCCATAGGCGGAGCGCCCACCGGGGAGCTGTTTTTT,CASSSHPIGGAPTGELFF
.,.,TRBJ1-2,TRBV29-1,TGCAGCGCCCGCGGGGGGTATTTAGATGGCTACACCTTC,CSARGGYLDGYTF
.,.,TRBJ2-7,TRBV21-1,TGTGCCAGCAGCAAAAGGGGGGAACTGGGACGAGCCTACGAGCAGTACTTC,CASSKRGELGRAYEQYF
.,.,TRBJ2-7,TRBV18,TGTGCCAGCTCAATACTAGGGGAGCAGTACTTC,CASSILGEQYF
.,.,TRBJ1-5,TRBV6-4,TGTGCCAGAGCGTGGAACAGCGATCAGCCCCAGCATTTT,CARAWNSDQPQHF
TRBD1,.,TRBJ1-6,TRBV5-4,TGTGCCAGCAGCGGGACAGCAAACTTGGGATCACCCCTCCACTTT,CASSGTANLGSPLHF
.,.,TRBJ2-1,TRBV6-5,TGTGCCAGCAATTCAGGATTTGAGCAGTTCTTC,CASNSGFEQFF
.,.,TRBJ2-1,TRBV7-2,TGTGCCAGCAGCGCAACGGGGGGCTCATACAATGAGCAGTTCTTC,CASSATGGSYNEQFF